The T cell receptor beta chain under discussion was sequenced for a study of post-analysis software for immune sequencing data. Across the whole study: Relapsing-remitting, secondary progressive and progressive-relapsing forms made up the multiple sclerosis disease courses.

Comments on this clonotype: Its antigen is unidentified.

Germline-derived CDR1 and CDR2 are ENHRY and SYGVKD. V shed 2 bases and J shed 0 bases, with 20 bases lying between them. The CDR3 consists of 18 residues. Prepared TCR beta cDNA libraries contained unique molecular identifiers. One entry per CDR3 protein results from TCRdb running MiXCR on the PCR reads. The sample lists 500,000 to 600,000 distinct CDR3 sequences; roughly 47% were seen once. General observations from the study: There was significantly lower normalized Chao1 diversity in multiple sclerosis patients than in controls. Samples prepared in the same batch strongly co-clustered by F measure. Roughly five TRBV segments appeared more often in patients than in controls, and TRBV5-6, TRBV5-1 and TRBV20-1 were among these.

Material: blood. This chain joins TRBV10-3 and TRBJ2-7; D tentatively reads TRBD1 or TRBD2 (5 bases each). This TCR came from a girl aged 5 to 17 with multiple sclerosis. The CDR3 reads CAISEPPPGTLSSYEQYF. The CDR3 DNA reads as TGTGCCATCAGTGAGCCGCCCCCCGGGACGCTGAGCTCCTACGAGCAGTACTTC.